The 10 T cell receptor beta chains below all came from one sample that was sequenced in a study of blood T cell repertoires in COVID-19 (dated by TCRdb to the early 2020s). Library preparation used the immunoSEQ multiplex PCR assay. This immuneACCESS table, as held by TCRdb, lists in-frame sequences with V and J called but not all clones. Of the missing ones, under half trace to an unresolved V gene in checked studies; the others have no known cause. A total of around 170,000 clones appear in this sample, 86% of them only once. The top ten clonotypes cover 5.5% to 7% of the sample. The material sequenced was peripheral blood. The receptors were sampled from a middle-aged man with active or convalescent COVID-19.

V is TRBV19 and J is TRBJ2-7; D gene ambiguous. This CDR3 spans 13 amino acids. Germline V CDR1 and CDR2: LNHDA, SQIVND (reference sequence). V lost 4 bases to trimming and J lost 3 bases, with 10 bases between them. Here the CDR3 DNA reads TGTGCCAGTAGTAGCGGTGCTTTCTACGAGCAGTACTTC. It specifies CASSSGAFYEQYF.

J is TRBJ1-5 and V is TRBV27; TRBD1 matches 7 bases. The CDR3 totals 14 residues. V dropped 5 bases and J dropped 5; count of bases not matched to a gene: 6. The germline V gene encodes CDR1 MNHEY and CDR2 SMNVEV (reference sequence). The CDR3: CASSLQGGHQPQHF. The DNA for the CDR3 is TGTGCCAGCAGTCTTCAGGGGGGACATCAGCCCCAGCATTTT.

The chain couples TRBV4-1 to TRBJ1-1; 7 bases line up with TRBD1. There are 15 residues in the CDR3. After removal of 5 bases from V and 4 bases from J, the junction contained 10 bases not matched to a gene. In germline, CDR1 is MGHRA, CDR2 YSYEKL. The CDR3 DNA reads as TGCGCCAGCAGCTCCCAGCCCCCAGGGGGCACTGAAGCTTTCTTT. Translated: CASSSQPPGGTEAFF.

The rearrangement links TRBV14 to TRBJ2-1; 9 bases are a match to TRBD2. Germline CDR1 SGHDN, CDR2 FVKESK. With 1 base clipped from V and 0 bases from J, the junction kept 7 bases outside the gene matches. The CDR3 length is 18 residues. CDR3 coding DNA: TGTGCCAGCAGCCAAGTCTCAGGGCGGGGGGGCTCCTACAATGAGCAGTTCTTC. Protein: CASSQVSGRGGSYNEQFF.

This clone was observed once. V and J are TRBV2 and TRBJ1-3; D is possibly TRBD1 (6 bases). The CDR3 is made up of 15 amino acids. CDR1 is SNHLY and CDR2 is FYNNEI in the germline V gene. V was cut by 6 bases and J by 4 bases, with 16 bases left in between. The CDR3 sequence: CASRESTGWGNTIYF. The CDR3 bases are TGTGCCAGCAGAGAATCTACAGGGTGGGGAAACACCATATATTTT. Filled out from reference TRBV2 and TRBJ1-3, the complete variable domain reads EPEVTQTPSHQVTQMGQEVILRCVPISNHLYFYWYRQILGQKVEFLVSFYNNEISEKSEIFDDQFSVERPDGSNFTLKIRSTKLEDSAMYFCASRESTGWGNTIYFGEGSWLTVV.

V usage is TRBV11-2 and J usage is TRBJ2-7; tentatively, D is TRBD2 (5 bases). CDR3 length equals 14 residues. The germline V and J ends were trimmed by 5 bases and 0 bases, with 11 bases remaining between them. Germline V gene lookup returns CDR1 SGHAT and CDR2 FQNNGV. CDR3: CASSRPGFSYEQYF. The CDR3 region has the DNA TGTGCCAGCAGCCGTCCGGGGTTCTCCTACGAGCAGTACTTC.

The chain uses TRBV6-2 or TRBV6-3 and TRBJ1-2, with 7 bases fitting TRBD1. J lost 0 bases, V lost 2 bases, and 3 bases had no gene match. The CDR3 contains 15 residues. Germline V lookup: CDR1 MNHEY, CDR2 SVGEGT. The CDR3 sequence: CASSYRDSPNYGYTF. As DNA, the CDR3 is TGTGCCAGCAGTTACAGGGACAGCCCTAACTATGGCTACACCTTC.

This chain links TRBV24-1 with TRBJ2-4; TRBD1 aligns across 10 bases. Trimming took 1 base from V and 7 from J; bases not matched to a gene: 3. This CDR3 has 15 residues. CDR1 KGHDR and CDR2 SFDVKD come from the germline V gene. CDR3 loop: CATSDFRQGANIQYF. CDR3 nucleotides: TGTGCCACCAGTGATTTTAGACAGGGGGCCAACATTCAGTACTTC.

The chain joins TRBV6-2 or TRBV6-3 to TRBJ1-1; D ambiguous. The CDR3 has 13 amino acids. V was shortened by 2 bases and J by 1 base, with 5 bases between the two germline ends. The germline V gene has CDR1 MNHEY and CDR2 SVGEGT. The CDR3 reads CASSYVQNTEAFF. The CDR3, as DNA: TGTGCCAGCAGTTACGTACAGAACACTGAAGCTTTCTTT.

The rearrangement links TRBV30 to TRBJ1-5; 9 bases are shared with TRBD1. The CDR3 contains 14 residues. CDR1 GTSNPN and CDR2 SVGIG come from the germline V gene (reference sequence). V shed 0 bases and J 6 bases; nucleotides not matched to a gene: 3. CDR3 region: CAWSVQGARQPQHF. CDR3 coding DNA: TGTGCCTGGAGTGTACAGGGGGCTCGTCAGCCCCAGCATTTT.